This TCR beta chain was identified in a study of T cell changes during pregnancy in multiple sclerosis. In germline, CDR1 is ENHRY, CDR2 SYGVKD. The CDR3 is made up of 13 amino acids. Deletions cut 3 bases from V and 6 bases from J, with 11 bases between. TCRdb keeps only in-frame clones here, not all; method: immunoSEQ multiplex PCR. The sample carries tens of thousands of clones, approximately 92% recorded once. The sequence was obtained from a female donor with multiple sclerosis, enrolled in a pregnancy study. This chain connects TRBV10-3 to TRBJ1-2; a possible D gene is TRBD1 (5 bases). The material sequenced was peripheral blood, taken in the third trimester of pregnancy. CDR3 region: CAISEAGRDGYTF. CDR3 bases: TGTGCCATCAGTGAAGCGGGGCGAGATGGCTACACCTTC.